The 10 T cell receptor beta chains reported below all come from one sample, sequenced in a study of blood T cell repertoires in COVID-19. The data were produced by immunoSEQ multiplex PCR, yet TCRdb's version contains in-frame clones alone and is incomplete. The sample has approximately 53,000 clones, around 80% seen once. The sample consisted of peripheral blood. These receptors originate from a woman aged 60-70 years with acute or convalescent COVID-19.

The chain combines TRBV11-3 with TRBJ2-3; possible D gene TRBD2, 7 bases. Trimming removed 5 bases from V and 1 base from J, with 22 bases in between. CDR3 length: 18 amino acids. In germline, CDR1 is SGHNT, CDR2 YENEEA. The CDR3 sequence is CASSPGLGGGLGTDTQYF. CDR3 DNA sequence: TGTGCCAGCAGCCCGGGTTTAGGGGGGGGGCTGGGCACAGATACGCAGTATTTT. The complete variable domain, with remaining parts taken from reference TRBV11-3 and TRBJ2-3, reads EAGVVQSPRYKIIEKKQPVAFWCNPISGHNTLYWYLQNLGQGPELLIRYENEEAVDDSQLPKDRFSAERLKGVDSTLKIQPAELGDSAVYLCASSPGLGGGLGTDTQYFGPGTRLTVL.

The rearrangement joins TRBV5-1 to TRBJ1-2; D remains unclear. V lost 1 base, J lost 5 bases, and 12 bases lay in between. Germline V gene lookup returns CDR1 SGHRS and CDR2 YFSETQ. The CDR3 has 14 amino acids. The CDR3 region has the DNA TGCGCCAGCAGCTTGTCGCCGATCAGGTATGGCTACACCTTC. It translates to CASSLSPIRYGYTF.

This chain uses TRBV7-2 with TRBJ2-4; TRBD2 might be the D (5 bases). V was pared by 1 base and J by 2 bases, with 9 bases between. Germline CDR1 SGHTA, CDR2 FQGNSA. The CDR3 is 15 residues long. CDR3: CASSLGGASKNIQYF. Written as DNA, the CDR3 is TGTGCCAGCAGCTTAGGGGGAGCATCCAAAAACATTCAGTACTTC.

This clone came up a few times. V is TRBV7-2 and J is TRBJ1-4; unclear D gene. Trimming took 5 bases from V and 0 from J, leaving 7 bases between them. Germline CDR1 reads SGHTA; CDR2 reads FQGNSA. The CDR3 has 14 amino acids. The CDR3 spells CASSPGATNEKLFF. CDR3 nucleotide sequence: TGTGCCAGCAGCCCGGGAGCAACTAATGAAAAACTGTTTTTT.

V usage is TRBV10-1 and J usage is TRBJ2-3; 7 bases map to TRBD1. Trimming at V came to 2 bases and at J to 4 bases, leaving 6 bases not matched to a gene. Germline values: CDR1 WNHNN, CDR2 SYGVQD (reference sequence). The CDR3 covers 15 residues. CDR3: CASSETRQGPDTQYF. Here the CDR3 DNA reads TGCGCCAGCAGTGAGACCAGACAGGGTCCAGATACGCAGTATTTT.

The chain employs TRBV27 and TRBJ1-1, with 8 bases fitting TRBD1. The junction had 5 bases not matched to a gene; V was cut back by 9 bases and J by 5 bases. CDR1 MNHEY and CDR2 SMNVEV come from the germline V gene (reference sequence). The CDR3 is made up of 12 amino acids. CDR3 in DNA: TGTGCCAGGATCCGGACAGGGACTGAAGCTTTCTTT. Residues: CARIRTGTEAFF.

This clone was observed a handful of times. J is TRBJ1-1 and V is TRBV10-1, with D possibly being TRBD1 (5 bases). The V end lost 3 bases, the J end lost 0 bases, and 11 bases lay between the germline ends. CDR1 and CDR2 from the germline V gene are WNHNN and SYGVQD (reference sequence). This CDR3 is built from 15 residues. CDR3 residues: CASSDGGLLNTEAFF. The CDR3, as DNA: TGCGCCAGCAGTGACGGGGGACTTTTGAACACTGAAGCTTTCTTT.

This clone has just a few counts. The CDR3 bases are TGTGCCAGCAGCCGGGAGGGGCTGGGGACTGAAGCTTTCTTT. It encodes CASSREGLGTEAFF. This chain joins TRBV27 and TRBJ1-1, with D tentatively TRBD1 (5 bases). Germline V CDR1 and CDR2: MNHEY, SMNVEV (reference sequence). V shed 6 bases and J shed 5 bases, with 16 bases lying between them. This CDR3 is 14 amino acids long.

The rearrangement links TRBV7-6 to TRBJ1-6, with 9 bases identical to TRBD1. CDR3 size: 16 residues. Germline trimming cut 0 bases from V and 7 bases from J; bases unmatched to any gene: 4. CDR1 SGHVS and CDR2 FNYEAQ come from the germline V gene. CDR3 nucleotides: TGTGCCAGCAGCTTAGCGGACAGGGGAGGGAATTCACCCCTCCACTTT. It translates to CASSLADRGGNSPLHF.

A remark on this clone: At one boundary the junction diverges from the germline segment, which might be a read error. The genes are TRBV29-1 and TRBJ1-4, with 8 bases matching TRBD1. Germline V gene sequence: CDR1 SQVTM, CDR2 ANQGSEA. The CDR3 is 12 residues long. The DNA for the CDR3 is TGCAGTGTTGGACAGGGCTTTGAAAAACTGTTTTTT. Its protein product is CSVGQGFEKLFF.